Listed below are T cell receptor beta chains from one sample, sequenced in a study of T cell responses to AZD1222 COVID-19 vaccine. Repertoires were generated with immunoSEQ multiplex PCR, while TCRdb's copy carries only in-frame clones and drops some. Among 150,000 or so clones listed, 90% to 95% were seen once. The material sequenced was peripheral blood, taken 28 days after the second AZD1222 dose. These receptors were taken from an adult who received the AZD1222 COVID-19 vaccine. The CDR3 runs from the conserved cysteine through the conserved F or W. Each record gives: clone size, J gene, D gene, V gene, CDR3 protein, CDR3 DNA. D genes are given only for firm matches. Clone size appears in some rows only: once, few, many, or a class for an expanded clone.

. TRBJ2-1 . TRBV7-9 CASSNTGSSPPFF TGTGCCAGCAGCAACACAGGGTCGTCACCCCCGTTCTTC
. TRBJ1-3 TRBD1 TRBV18 CASSQGQMSSGNTIYF TGTGCCAGCTCACAGGGACAGATGAGCTCTGGAAACACCATATATTTT
. TRBJ2-3 . TRBV9 CASSLEGSDTQYF TGTGCCAGCAGCCTCGAGGGTTCAGATACGCAGTATTTT
. TRBJ2-7 TRBD1 TRBV4-1 CASSQEPGTGVYEQYF TGCGCCAGCAGCCAAGAACCGGGGACAGGGGTTTACGAGCAGTACTTC
. TRBJ2-1 TRBD1 TRBV29-1 CLTRGQYNEQFF TGCCTGACCAGGGGGCAATACAATGAGCAGTTCTTC
. TRBJ1-5 TRBD1 TRBV19 CASSTKGTGLRNQPQHF TGTGCCAGTAGTACCAAAGGGACAGGCCTACGCAATCAGCCCCAGCATTTT
. TRBJ1-2 . TRBV29-1 CSVASLNYGYTF TGCAGCGTTGCTTCCCTGAACTATGGCTACACCTTC
. TRBJ2-1 TRBD2 TRBV7-2 CASSPRRGGTSGEQFF TGTGCCAGCAGCCCCCGCCGAGGTGGGACTAGCGGGGAGCAGTTCTTC
. TRBJ1-5 . TRBV27 CASSLGDGSQPQHF TGTGCCAGCAGTTTGGGGGACGGAAGTCAGCCCCAGCATTTT
few TRBJ1-1 TRBD1 TRBV7-2 CASSLESGTGGTEAFF TGTGCCAGCAGCTTAGAATCGGGGACAGGGGGCACTGAAGCTTTCTTT
. TRBJ1-2 . TRBV7-3 CASSPAPGDYGYTF TGTGCCAGCAGCCCCGCCCCGGGCGACTATGGCTACACCTTC
. TRBJ1-6 . TRBV5-8 CASSLGGAAALHF TGTGCCAGCAGCTTGGGGGGGGCAGCGGCCCTCCACTTT
. TRBJ1-2 . TRBV21-1 CASSPATGDGRYGYTF TGTGCCAGCAGCCCGGCCACCGGGGACGGTAGGTATGGCTACACCTTC
. TRBJ2-7 TRBD2 TRBV5-6 CASTVAGGLNEQYF TGTGCCAGCACCGTAGCGGGAGGGCTCAACGAGCAGTACTTC
. TRBJ1-5 TRBD1 TRBV27 CASSPQGRNQPQHF TGTGCCAGCAGTCCACAGGGGCGAAATCAGCCCCAGCATTTT
. TRBJ2-4 TRBD2 TRBV20-1 CSASFVTSGRSRGGAKNIQYF TGCAGTGCTAGTTTTGTGACTAGCGGGAGATCGCGAGGTGGGGCCAAAAACATTCAGTACTTC
. TRBJ1-1 . TRBV2 CASHAGLQVDTEAFF TGTGCCAGCCATGCAGGACTACAGGTTGACACTGAAGCTTTCTTT
. TRBJ2-7 . TRBV9 CASSVSATAYEQYF TGTGCCAGCAGCGTATCAGCGACCGCCTACGAGCAGTACTTC
once TRBJ1-1 TRBD1 TRBV3-1/TRBV3-2 CASSQELGQGSTEAFF TGTGCCAGCAGCCAAGAACTCGGACAGGGAAGCACTGAAGCTTTCTTT
. TRBJ2-1 . TRBV5-6 CASSLELAYNEQFF TGTGCCAGCAGCTTGGAACTAGCCTACAATGAGCAGTTCTTC
. TRBJ1-1 . TRBV4-3 CASSFRMSGVGDTEAFF TGCGCCAGCAGCTTTAGGATGTCAGGGGTCGGGGACACTGAAGCTTTCTTT
. TRBJ1-5 . TRBV4-2 CASSQDQRGDQPQHF TGTGCCAGCAGCCAAGATCAGCGGGGGGACCAGCCCCAGCATTTT
. TRBJ2-6 . TRBV4-2 CASSQDLVNSGANVLTF TGTGCCAGCAGCCAAGATCTAGTGAACTCTGGGGCCAACGTCCTGACTTTC
. TRBJ1-1 . TRBV11-2 CASSQGANTEAFF TGTGCCAGCAGCCAAGGGGCCAACACTGAAGCTTTCTTT
. TRBJ2-7 . TRBV2 CASSEVAGSYEQYF TGTGCCAGCAGTGAAGTAGCCGGCTCCTACGAGCAGTACTTC
. TRBJ1-1 TRBD1 TRBV2 CASSLTGPSEAFF TGTGCCAGCAGTTTGACAGGGCCGTCTGAAGCTTTCTTT
. TRBJ1-4 . TRBV10-3 CAISESQGEKLFF TGTGCCATCAGTGAGAGTCAGGGGGAAAAACTGTTTTTT
. TRBJ2-2 . TRBV7-9 CASSLKGSGELFF TGTGCCAGCAGCTTAAAGGGATCCGGGGAGCTGTTTTTT
. TRBJ1-4 TRBD1 TRBV7-9 CASSRDRGRVRVREKLFF TGTGCCAGCAGTCGGGACAGGGGGCGGGTGAGGGTCCGCGAAAAACTGTTTTTT
. TRBJ1-4 . TRBV7-2 CASSSQYSTNEKLFF TGTGCCAGCAGCTCCCAGTATTCAACTAATGAAAAACTGTTTTTT
. TRBJ2-2 . TRBV9 CASSGHNTGELFF TGTGCCAGCAGCGGACATAACACCGGGGAGCTGTTTTTT
. TRBJ2-7 TRBD1 TRBV10-3 CAIRDTGVHEQYF TGTGCCATCAGGGACACAGGGGTCCACGAGCAGTACTTC
few TRBJ2-3 . TRBV6-4 CASSDSATTDTQYF TGTGCCAGCAGTGACTCTGCTACCACAGATACGCAGTATTTT
. TRBJ2-3 . TRBV12-3/TRBV12-4 CATEPGQTDTQYF TGTGCCACCGAACCCGGGCAGACAGATACGCAGTATTTT
. TRBJ1-3 . TRBV2 CASRNSQPNTIYF TGTGCCAGCAGGAACTCTCAGCCAAACACCATATATTTT
. TRBJ2-5 . TRBV7-8 CASSPLGLVQYF TGTGCCAGCAGCCCGCTTGGACTCGTGCAGTACTTC
. TRBJ1-4 TRBD1 TRBV7-9 CASSLLGQGYEKLFF TGTGCCAGCAGCTTATTGGGACAGGGATATGAAAAACTGTTTTTT
. TRBJ2-7 TRBD2 TRBV27 CASSSLAGAAEYEQYF TGTGCCAGCAGTTCACTAGCGGGAGCGGCCGAATACGAGCAGTACTTC
. TRBJ2-3 . TRBV2 CASRATRSGLGTDTQYF TGTGCCAGCAGAGCAACTCGGTCGGGACTTGGCACAGATACGCAGTATTTT
. TRBJ2-4 . TRBV18 CASSPIQLGPGNIQYF TGTGCCAGCTCACCAATACAGCTAGGTCCGGGGAACATTCAGTACTTC
. TRBJ2-5 . TRBV2 CASSQGSETQYF TGTGCCAGCAGTCAGGGGTCCGAGACCCAGTACTTC
. TRBJ1-6 . TRBV9 CASSVSVDSPLHF TGTGCCAGCAGCGTATCGGTCGACTCACCCCTCCACTTT
. TRBJ1-6 . TRBV10-3 CAISEMDSDNSPLHF TGTGCCATCAGTGAGATGGACAGCGATAATTCACCCCTCCACTTT
. TRBJ2-5 . TRBV9 CASSVGDTQETQYF TGTGCCAGCAGCGTAGGTGACACGCAAGAGACCCAGTACTTC
. TRBJ1-4 . TRBV29-1 CSVRTPMAGENEKLFF TGCAGCGTACGGACCCCGATGGCGGGGGAAAATGAAAAACTGTTTTTT
. TRBJ2-7 TRBD1 TRBV10-1 CASSGSNRGPYEQYF TGCGCCAGCAGTGGAAGCAACAGGGGGCCCTACGAGCAGTACTTC
. TRBJ1-2 . TRBV2 CASSDAVNYGYTF TGTGCCAGCAGTGACGCAGTTAACTATGGCTACACCTTC
once TRBJ1-4 TRBD1 TRBV10-3 CAISGGTGSTNEKLFF TGTGCCATCAGTGGTGGGACAGGGTCAACTAATGAAAAACTGTTTTTT
few TRBJ1-2 TRBD1 TRBV15 CATSRDRGQGGGYTF TGTGCCACCAGCAGAGATCGGGGACAGGGTGGTGGCTACACCTTC
. TRBJ1-1 . TRBV3-1/TRBV3-2 CASSQRAGQTEAFF TGTGCCAGCAGCCAACGCGCAGGGCAGACTGAAGCTTTCTTT
once TRBJ2-7 . TRBV5-1 CASSMGLSEQYF TGCGCCAGCAGCATGGGACTCTCCGAGCAGTACTTC
once TRBJ1-5 . TRBV14 CASSLGRGNQPQHF TGTGCCAGCAGCCTGGGACGGGGCAATCAGCCCCAGCATTTT
. TRBJ1-2 TRBD1 TRBV3-1/TRBV3-2 CASSPPGGNYGYTF TGTGCCAGCAGCCCTCCAGGGGGCAACTATGGCTACACCTTC
. TRBJ1-2 TRBD1 TRBV5-4 CASSSGQSFSYGYTF TGTGCCAGCAGCTCGGGACAGAGTTTCTCCTATGGCTACACCTTC
. TRBJ1-5 TRBD1 TRBV2 CASNPTGGNQPQHF TGTGCCAGCAACCCGACAGGGGGCAATCAGCCCCAGCATTTT